This T cell receptor (beta chain) came from a study of cytomegalovirus exposure and HLA in healthy donors. CDR1 is SGHDT, CDR2 YYEEEE, per germline. The CDR3 consists of 16 residues. V was trimmed by 0 bases and J by 0 bases, leaving 12 bases between them. TCRdb's copy holds only in-frame clones and misses some; the assay was immunoSEQ multiplex PCR. This sample has around 150,000 clones; approximately 86% occur once, and the top ten carry almost 8%. The receptor was isolated from a woman aged 18 to 35 in good health and CMV-seropositive. The V call is TRBV5-6, the J call TRBJ1-2, with D possibly being TRBD1 (5 bases). Sequenced sample: PBMCs. Here the CDR3 DNA reads TGTGCCAGCAGCTTGGGGAGGGTCAGGGCTAACTATGGCTACACCTTC. Translating it yields CASSLGRVRANYGYTF.